Each of the 25 T cell receptor beta chains below was sequenced from the same sample in a study of blood T cell repertoires in COVID-19. Sequenced by immunoSEQ multiplex PCR; TCRdb stores in-frame clones only, minus some. This sample has almost 100,000 clones, with around nine tenths found just once. Sequenced material: peripheral blood. The origin of the receptors is a man in his forties or fifties with acute or convalescent COVID-19.

This clone was counted only a few times. This chain links TRBV9 with TRBJ2-3; D not certain. Trimming left V 4 bases short and J 6 bases short, with 9 bases between. Germline values: CDR1 SGDLS, CDR2 YYNGEE. CDR3 length: 12 residues. The chain's CDR3 is CASSPQSDTQYF. CDR3 nucleotide sequence: TGTGCCAGCAGCCCACAATCGGATACGCAGTATTTT.

The J gene is TRBJ2-7, the V gene TRBV7-6; 9 bases fit TRBD1. The CDR3 has 16 residues. V dropped 2 bases and J dropped 3; count of bases not matched to a gene: 8. Germline values: CDR1 SGHVS, CDR2 FNYEAQ. CDR3: CASSLYGTGQGYEQYF. As DNA, the CDR3 is TGTGCCAGCAGCTTATACGGGACAGGGCAAGGCTACGAGCAGTACTTC.

The rearrangement uses TRBV6-2 or TRBV6-3 and TRBJ2-4, with TRBD2 matching over 10 bases. Germline V gene sequence: CDR1 MNHEY, CDR2 SVGEGT. The J segment lost 0 bases and the V segment lost 2 bases, leaving 10 bases of the junction unmatched. This CDR3 comprises 19 residues. CDR3: CASSYESVSGRTAKNIQYF. The CDR3 DNA reads as TGTGCCAGCAGTTACGAGAGTGTTAGCGGGAGGACAGCCAAAAACATTCAGTACTTC.

This sequence joins TRBV19 and TRBJ1-2; 8 bases match TRBD1. Trimming at V came to 5 bases and at J to 4 bases, leaving 0 bases not matched to a gene. The germline V gene has CDR1 LNHDA and CDR2 SQIVND (reference sequence). The CDR3 is 12 residues long. The DNA of the CDR3 is TGTGCCAGTAGTGGACAGGGCTATGGCTACACCTTC. It specifies CASSGQGYGYTF. The whole variable domain, filled in from reference TRBV19 and TRBJ1-2, reads DGGITQSPKYLFRKEGQNVTLSCEQNLNHDAMYWYRQDPGQGLRLIYYSQIVNDFQKGDIAEGYSVSREKKESFPLTVTSAQKNPTAFYLCASSGQGYGYTFGSGTRLTVV.

V usage is TRBV30 and J usage is TRBJ2-1; 15 positions agree with TRBD2. Germline CDR1 is GTSNPN and CDR2 is SVGIG (reference sequence). Trimming took 2 bases from V and 5 from J; bases not matched to a gene: 13. The CDR3 consists of 19 residues. The CDR3 nucleotides are TGTGCCTGGAGTCGGCGAGGGACTAGCGGGAGGAAGGTCCACAATGAGCAGTTCTTC. This translates into CAWSRRGTSGRKVHNEQFF.

This clone was observed a few times. The V call is TRBV5-5, the J call TRBJ2-1; TRBD2 is a possible D gene (6 bases). Trimming pared 3 bases from V and 2 bases from J, leaving 9 bases between. Germline loops: CDR1 SGHKS, CDR2 YYEKEE (reference sequence). The CDR3 is 14 residues long. CDR3 DNA: TGTGCCAGCAGCTCGGGACTTACCTACAATGAGCAGTTCTTC. Its translation is CASSSGLTYNEQFF.

The V gene is TRBV2, the J gene TRBJ1-2; no clear D. The CDR3 spans 14 residues. Trimming left V 3 bases short and J 0 bases short, with 8 bases between. Looked up from germline, CDR1 is SNHLY and CDR2 is FYNNEI. This CDR3 is CASSDGLSNYGYTF. The CDR3 coding sequence is TGTGCCAGCAGTGACGGACTTTCTAACTATGGCTACACCTTC. Supplemented by reference TRBV2 and TRBJ1-2, the full variable domain reads EPEVTQTPSHQVTQMGQEVILRCVPISNHLYFYWYRQILGQKVEFLVSFYNNEISEKSEIFDDQFSVERPDGSNFTLKIRSTKLEDSAMYFCASSDGLSNYGYTFGSGTRLTVV.

The chain links TRBV25-1 to TRBJ1-2; D might be TRBD1 (6 bases). The CDR3 is 13 residues long. Trimming stripped 1 base from V and 4 bases from J, with 7 bases between. Germline V gives CDR1 MGHDK, CDR2 SYGVNS. Written as DNA, the CDR3 is TGTGCCAGCAGTGAATGGACAGCCTATGGCTACACCTTC. Protein sequence: CASSEWTAYGYTF.

The CDR3 protein is CASSPQGTSYNEQFF. The CDR3, as DNA: TGTGCCAGCAGCCCTCAGGGGACCTCCTACAATGAGCAGTTCTTC. This rearrangement joins TRBV3-1 (or the pseudogene TRBV3-2) to TRBJ2-1, with D possibly being TRBD1 (6 bases). Per germline, CDR1 LGHDT and CDR2 YNNKEL (reference sequence). With 4 bases removed from V and 0 bases from J, the gap between germline ends came to 10 bases. This CDR3 spans 15 amino acids.

The table lists this clone with a count of one. The V and J genes are TRBV5-4 and TRBJ2-5, with D possibly being TRBD2 (5 bases). The germline V and J ends were trimmed by 0 bases and 4 bases, with 7 bases remaining between them. This CDR3 comprises 13 residues. Germline values: CDR1 SGHNT, CDR2 YYREEE (reference sequence). The CDR3 DNA sequence: TGTGCCAGCAGCTTGGCGGCGGGAGAGACCCAGTACTTC. It encodes CASSLAAGETQYF.

The rearrangement joins TRBV5-4 to TRBJ1-2, with D tentatively TRBD1 (5 bases). The CDR3 contains 18 residues. Germline CDR1 is SGHNT and CDR2 is YYREEE (reference sequence). The V and J ends lost 4 bases and 1 base respectively, with 23 bases between them. The CDR3 loop is CASSPDGQFGGGNYGYTF. The CDR3 region has the DNA TGTGCCAGCAGCCCCGACGGACAATTCGGGGGGGGTAACTATGGCTACACCTTC.

The chain links TRBV9 to TRBJ1-3; weak D call: TRBD1 (6 bases). Germline V gene sequence: CDR1 SGDLS, CDR2 YYNGEE. The length of the CDR3 is 16 residues. Trimming cost V 0 bases and J 7 bases, with 17 bases left between them. The CDR3 loop is CASSVGNGGPRNTIYF. CDR3 DNA: TGTGCCAGCAGCGTAGGAAACGGGGGGCCTAGGAACACCATATATTTT.

The chain is built from TRBV10-1 and TRBJ2-2; D is unclear. V lost 3 bases to trimming and J lost 1 base, with 6 bases between them. The CDR3 runs to 14 residues. The germline V gene encodes CDR1 WNHNN and CDR2 SYGVQD (reference sequence). The CDR3 region is CASSEQQNTGELFF. The DNA for the CDR3 is TGCGCCAGCAGTGAACAACAGAACACCGGGGAGCTGTTTTTT.

This clone was seen once. The chain links TRBV20-1 to TRBJ1-2; maybe TRBD1 (5 bases). Per germline, CDR1 DFQATT and CDR2 SNEGSKA (reference sequence). Trimming took 3 bases from V and 4 from J, leaving 15 bases between them. The CDR3 length is 14 residues. CDR3 sequence: CSASGVQDTYGYTF. The CDR3 nucleotides read TGCAGTGCTAGTGGGGTGCAGGACACCTATGGCTACACCTTC.

The V gene is TRBV24-1, the J gene TRBJ2-1, with D tentatively TRBD2 (7 bases). The CDR3 is made up of 14 amino acids. V dropped 9 bases and J dropped 5 bases, with 16 bases sitting between them. The germline gives CDR1 KGHDR, CDR2 SFDVKD. This chain's CDR3 is CATQGGGPHNEQFF. The CDR3 nucleotides are TGTGCCACCCAAGGGGGAGGGCCACACAATGAGCAGTTCTTC.

Only a few counts were recorded for this clone. The chain uses TRBV30 and TRBJ2-4, with 10 bases fitting TRBD2. CDR3 length: 17 amino acids. V gave up 1 base and J gave up 5 bases; unmatched junction bases: 11. Germline V gene data show CDR1 as GTSNPN and CDR2 as SVGIG (reference sequence). As DNA, the CDR3 is TGTGCCTGGAGTGAAGAGGCCGGGACTAGCGCCCAAAACATTCAGTACTTC. It is translated as CAWSEEAGTSAQNIQYF.

This rearrangement joins TRBV6-5 to TRBJ2-2; TRBD2 matches 7 bases. V trimming: 6 bases; J trimming: 9 bases; junction bases outside the gene matches: 4. Germline CDR1 and CDR2: MNHEY and SVGAGI. The CDR3 has 12 residues. The CDR3 protein is CASSSRERELFF. The CDR3 coding sequence is TGTGCCAGCAGCTCGCGGGAGAGGGAGCTGTTTTTT.

The V call is TRBV2, the J call TRBJ1-6; the D is unclear. The CDR3 length is 14 residues. Trimming removed 4 bases from V and 8 bases from J, with 12 bases in between. Germline assignment: CDR1 SNHLY and CDR2 FYNNEI. In DNA form, the CDR3 reads TGTGCCAGCAGTGTATCCGGTACTGATTCACCCCTCCACTTT. Translating gives CASSVSGTDSPLHF.

This clone is deemed medium-sized. The V gene is TRBV6-6, the J gene TRBJ2-7; tentative D call: TRBD1 (6 bases). V was cut by 2 bases and J by 6 bases, with 17 bases left in between. The length of the CDR3 is 15 residues. Germline CDR1 is MNHNY and CDR2 is SVGAGI (reference sequence). The CDR3 nucleotides are TGTGCCAGCAGTTACAGTGGGGGCTCAGAGCCCGAGCAGTACTTC. Translated, it gives CASSYSGGSEPEQYF.

The gene calls are TRBV6-5 and TRBJ2-7; 8 bases align to TRBD1. Germline-derived CDR1 and CDR2 are MNHEY and SVGAGI. Germline trimming cut 7 bases from V and 5 bases from J; bases unmatched to any gene: 7. The CDR3 runs 13 residues. CDR3 sequence: CASKADRANEQYF. The CDR3 DNA reads TGTGCCAGCAAAGCGGACAGGGCGAACGAGCAGTACTTC.

The chain links TRBV7-9 to TRBJ2-6; D uncertain. This CDR3 has 15 amino acids. Germline V CDR1 and CDR2: SEHNR, FQNEAQ (reference sequence). Trimming cost V 1 base and J 3 bases, with 7 bases left between them. CDR3 coding DNA: TGTGCCAGCAGCTTAGGGCAATATGGGGCCAACGTCCTGACTTTC. Amino acids: CASSLGQYGANVLTF.

V is TRBV15 and J is TRBJ1-5; D remains ambiguous. CDR1 is LNHNV, CDR2 YYDKDF, per germline (reference sequence). The CDR3 totals 15 residues. Between the trimmed V and J ends, which lost 8 bases and 2 bases, there was a span of 16 bases. CDR3 coding DNA: TGTGCCACCTTAAACCCTAGCGAGGGCAATCAGCCCCAGCATTTT. Its protein is CATLNPSEGNQPQHF.

V usage is TRBV5-1 and J usage is TRBJ2-7, with TRBD1 as a possible D gene (6 bases). The CDR3 has 15 residues. The germline V and J ends were trimmed by 0 bases and 3 bases, with 13 bases remaining between them. The germline gives CDR1 SGHRS, CDR2 YFSETQ. The CDR3 region has the DNA TGCGCCAGCAGCTTGGCCCCTCAGGGGATCTACGAGCAGTACTTC. It encodes CASSLAPQGIYEQYF.

V gene TRBV11-3 combines with J gene TRBJ2-7, with D possibly TRBD1 on 5 matching bases. This CDR3 has 13 amino acids. The V end lost 5 bases, the J end lost 2 bases, and 10 bases lay between the germline ends. Looked up from germline, CDR1 is SGHNT and CDR2 is YENEEA. This CDR3 is CASSPGFTYEQYF. Written as DNA, the CDR3 is TGTGCCAGCAGCCCAGGGTTTACCTACGAGCAGTACTTC.

This clone has only a few counts. J is TRBJ1-1 and V is TRBV7-9; D is possibly TRBD1 (6 bases). Looked up from germline, CDR1 is SEHNR and CDR2 is FQNEAQ (reference sequence). Trimming stripped 5 bases from V and 8 bases from J, with 18 bases between. The CDR3 spans 14 residues. In DNA form, the CDR3 reads TGTGCCAGCAGCCCCCCTACAGGGCCTCCGGAAGCTTTCTTT. Translation gives CASSPPTGPPEAFF.